This TCR beta chain was obtained from a study of Tregs in tolerant kidney transplant recipients. The nonmyeloablative bone marrow transplants came from related graft donors, with transient mixed chimerism. Thawed PBMCs were FACS-sorted into unstimulated CD4+CD25+CD127- regulatory T cells, CD4+CD25- non-regulatory cells, CD4 and CD8 cells. With regard to this clone: Its cognate antigen is unknown.

General study findings and limits: Donor-specific Treg expansion exceeded global Treg expansion in tolerant patients, suggesting antigen drive. This study did not directly address biological reproducibility. Few patients were studied, so findings need validation in larger groups.

CDR1 and CDR2 from the germline V gene are MGHRA and YSYEKL. There are 20 residues in the CDR3. Germline trimming cut 5 bases from V and 2 bases from J; bases unmatched to any gene: 14. The method was immunoSEQ multiplex PCR; TCRdb's version includes in-frame clones alone and lacks a portion of them. This sample yields around 50,000 clones, of which around 90% are seen a single time; around a sixth belongs to the top ten. The source was CD8+ T cells from blood (PBMCs), collected 12 months after the transplant. The source is a human patient who received a combined kidney and bone marrow transplant. Some T cells may possibly be graft donor cells. The chain uses TRBV4-1 and TRBJ2-1; 14 nucleotides line up with TRBD2. The CDR3 DNA is TGCGCCAGCAGCGACGGTGGGACTAGCGGGAGAGAAAAGACCTACAATGAGCAGTTCTTC. Protein sequence: CASSDGGTSGREKTYNEQFF.